What follows describes a single T cell receptor (beta chain). In germline, CDR1 is SGHNT, CDR2 YYREEE (reference sequence). V lost 4 bases and J lost 6, with 16 bases in between. The CDR3 loop spans 14 amino acids. Authors' data handling: Amplification of reference gene primers provided the estimated nucleated cell counts. The repertoire was sequenced with immunoSEQ multiplex PCR; TCRdb's copy has only in-frame clones and lacks some. V, J and clone size derive from that table, while D and trimming were established from the DNA sequence. The sample has some 29,000 clones, around 89% seen once. The data belong to a study of blood T cell repertoires in COVID-19. Study details: Spain, Italy and the United States supplied samples that represented acute and convalescent COVID-19. Sample material is recorded as cDNA or gDNA derived from T cells, B-cell-depleted T cells, or PBMCs.

Sample: peripheral blood. This chain links TRBV5-4 with TRBJ1-1; D is perhaps TRBD1 (6 bases). The origin of this receptor is a human donor in a cohort sampled during active COVID-19. The CDR3 protein is CASSPRGGSAEAFF. The CDR3 DNA reads as TGTGCCAGCAGCCCGAGGGGGGGGAGCGCTGAAGCTTTCTTT.